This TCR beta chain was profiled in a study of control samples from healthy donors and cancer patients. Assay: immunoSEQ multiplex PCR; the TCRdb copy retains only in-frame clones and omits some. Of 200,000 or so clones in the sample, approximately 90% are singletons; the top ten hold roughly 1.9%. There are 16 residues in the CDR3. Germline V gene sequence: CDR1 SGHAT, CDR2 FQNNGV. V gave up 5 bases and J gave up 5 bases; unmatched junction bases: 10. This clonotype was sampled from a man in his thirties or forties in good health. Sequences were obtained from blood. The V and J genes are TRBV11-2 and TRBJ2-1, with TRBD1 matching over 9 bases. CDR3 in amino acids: CASSPGTGQGHNEQFF. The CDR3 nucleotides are TGTGCCAGCAGCCCAGGGACGGGACAGGGACACAATGAGCAGTTCTTC.